One T cell receptor (beta chain) is described in this entry. Antigen specificity is unknown. Positive CCR7 selection of CD45RO-negative cells yielded the naive CD8 cells, and terminally differentiated effector memory CD45RA+ cells were excluded. Donors included only healthy HIV-negative adults lacking recent acute infections or vaccinations. The sample is drawn from a study of shared clonotypes between healthy human individuals. The CDR3 sequence is 17 residues long. CDR1 and CDR2 (germline): MDHEN, SYDVKM. V lost 3 bases to trimming and J lost 7 bases; unmatched junction nucleotides: 17. Sequencing used immunoSEQ multiplex PCR; TCRdb keeps in-frame clones, though not all of them. The data contain 550,000 to 750,000 clones, 95% to 96% of them seen just once; the ten biggest clones take up about 0.11%. Broader study findings: Having only a few donors restricted how much genetic and exposure-history diversity was captured.

The sequenced sample consisted of naive CD8+ T cells sorted from blood. This chain links TRBV28 with TRBJ2-7, with 8 bases that match TRBD2. This receptor was obtained from a woman in her twenties or thirties in good health. CDR3 loop: CASSFIQRERSGREQYF. DNA for the CDR3: TGTGCCAGCAGTTTCATCCAGCGGGAGAGGTCAGGTCGGGAGCAGTACTTC.